The rows below give T cell receptor beta chains drawn from one sample of a study of blood T cell repertoires in COVID-19. The repertoire was sequenced with immunoSEQ multiplex PCR; TCRdb's copy has only in-frame clones and lacks some. The sample has some 40,000 clones, roughly 82% seen once. Sequenced input: peripheral blood. These receptors originate from a man between 45 and 60 years old with active or convalescent COVID-19. Each CDR3 is given with its conserved first and last residue. A D gene is named only where the DNA matches it firmly. Clone size, where shown, is once, few, many, or a class for clones that have expanded.

j_call: TRBJ2-2
clone_size: NA
v_call: TRBV9
d_call: TRBD2
cdr3_nt: TGTGCCAGCAGCCCACTAGCGGGGGGCACCGGGGAGCTGTTTTTT
cdr3_aa: CASSPLAGGTGELFF

j_call: TRBJ1-5
clone_size: NA
v_call: TRBV10-3
d_call: NA
cdr3_nt: TGTGCTAGTTCCGGCGGGCTCAATCAGCCCCAGCATTTT
cdr3_aa: CASSGGLNQPQHF

j_call: TRBJ1-4
clone_size: NA
v_call: TRBV30
d_call: NA
cdr3_nt: TGTGCCTGGAACCACCCCTCAGGGGCGGGTGAAAAACTGTTTTTT
cdr3_aa: CAWNHPSGAGEKLFF

j_call: TRBJ2-5
clone_size: NA
v_call: TRBV5-4
d_call: NA
cdr3_nt: TGTGCCAGCAGCACGACTAGTGGGTCTCCGGAGACCCAGTACTTC
cdr3_aa: CASSTTSGSPETQYF

j_call: TRBJ1-6
clone_size: NA
v_call: TRBV5-8
d_call: TRBD1
cdr3_nt: TGTGCCAGCAGCTCCCGGGACAGGGATACTTCACCCCTCCACTTT
cdr3_aa: CASSSRDRDTSPLHF

j_call: TRBJ2-1
clone_size: NA
v_call: TRBV9
d_call: NA
cdr3_nt: TGTGCCAGCAGCGTAGGTGGAGGGGGCGGGGATGAGCAGTTCTTC
cdr3_aa: CASSVGGGGGDEQFF

j_call: TRBJ1-2
clone_size: NA
v_call: TRBV4-1
d_call: TRBD1
cdr3_nt: TGCGCCAGCAGCCAAGACTGGGACAGCCAAGGCTACACCTTC
cdr3_aa: CASSQDWDSQGYTF

j_call: TRBJ1-3
clone_size: once
v_call: TRBV5-1
d_call: NA
cdr3_nt: TGCGCCAGCAGCCCCGCCGTACAGCCCAACTCTGGAAACACCATATATTTT
cdr3_aa: CASSPAVQPNSGNTIYF

j_call: TRBJ1-2
clone_size: NA
v_call: TRBV7-8
d_call: TRBD1
cdr3_nt: TGTGCCAGCAGCTTTTCTCAGACAGGGCCACTACCATATGGCTACACCTTC
cdr3_aa: CASSFSQTGPLPYGYTF

j_call: TRBJ1-2
clone_size: NA
v_call: TRBV15
d_call: TRBD1
cdr3_nt: TGTGCCACCAGCAGCAGGGGGTTCTGGGGCTACACCTTC
cdr3_aa: CATSSRGFWGYTF

j_call: TRBJ1-1
clone_size: NA
v_call: TRBV28
d_call: TRBD1
cdr3_nt: TGTGCCAGCCACCCCAGGGGGCCAGCAGCTTTCTTT
cdr3_aa: CASHPRGPAAFF

j_call: TRBJ2-5
clone_size: NA
v_call: TRBV12-3/TRBV12-4
d_call: TRBD2
cdr3_nt: TGTGCCAGCAGCCCTACTAGCGGGGGGGCTCAGTACTTC
cdr3_aa: CASSPTSGGAQYF

j_call: TRBJ1-2
clone_size: few
v_call: TRBV7-9
d_call: NA
cdr3_nt: TGTGCCAGCAGCCCCCACTACACCTTC
cdr3_aa: CASSPHYTF

j_call: TRBJ1-6
clone_size: NA
v_call: TRBV24-1
d_call: NA
cdr3_nt: TGTGCCACCCCATCCATTCTGACCAGGGTACATAATTCACCCCTCCACTTT
cdr3_aa: CATPSILTRVHNSPLHF

j_call: TRBJ1-1
clone_size: NA
v_call: TRBV5-5
d_call: NA
cdr3_nt: TGTGCCAGCAGCCCCCTGGGGGGGCTGAACACTGAAGCTTTCTTT
cdr3_aa: CASSPLGGLNTEAFF

j_call: TRBJ2-7
clone_size: NA
v_call: TRBV7-9
d_call: NA
cdr3_nt: TGTGCCAGCAGGCGACAGGACGTCTCCTACGAGCAGTACTTC
cdr3_aa: CASRRQDVSYEQYF

j_call: TRBJ1-1
clone_size: NA
v_call: TRBV6-5
d_call: NA
cdr3_nt: TGTGCCAGCAGCGGCAACGCGGGGTTTGGAGCTTTCTTT
cdr3_aa: CASSGNAGFGAFF

j_call: TRBJ2-1
clone_size: NA
v_call: TRBV19
d_call: NA
cdr3_nt: TGTGCCAGTAGTATAAAGCATGAGCAGTTCTTC
cdr3_aa: CASSIKHEQFF

j_call: TRBJ1-4
clone_size: NA
v_call: TRBV11-3
d_call: TRBD1
cdr3_nt: TGTGCCAGCAGCCAGGGGGGCGCAACTAATGAAAAACTGTTTTTT
cdr3_aa: CASSQGGATNEKLFF

j_call: TRBJ1-5
clone_size: NA
v_call: TRBV19
d_call: TRBD1
cdr3_nt: TGTGCCAGTACTTTCCGGGACAGGGGCAATCAGCCCCAGCATTTT
cdr3_aa: CASTFRDRGNQPQHF

j_call: TRBJ2-2
clone_size: NA
v_call: TRBV21-1
d_call: NA
cdr3_nt: TGTGCCAGCAGCAGAGGACAGGGAAAAACGAACACCGGGGAGCTGTTTTTT
cdr3_aa: CASSRGQGKTNTGELFF

j_call: TRBJ2-6
clone_size: once
v_call: TRBV6-2/TRBV6-3
d_call: NA
cdr3_nt: TGTGCCAGCAGCCCACCCCGGGACACCAACGTCCTGACTTTC
cdr3_aa: CASSPPRDTNVLTF

j_call: TRBJ2-5
clone_size: NA
v_call: TRBV10-2
d_call: TRBD2
cdr3_nt: TGCGCCAGTAAAACCGGGACTAGCGGTCGAGAGACCCAGTACTTC
cdr3_aa: CASKTGTSGRETQYF

j_call: TRBJ1-3
clone_size: NA
v_call: TRBV2
d_call: NA
cdr3_nt: TGTGCCAGCAGCCCATTACAGAGCTCTGGAAACACCATATATTTT
cdr3_aa: CASSPLQSSGNTIYF

j_call: TRBJ1-4
clone_size: NA
v_call: TRBV9
d_call: NA
cdr3_nt: TGTGCCAGCAGCCCAGAGGGGACATCCAATGAAAAACTGTTTTTT
cdr3_aa: CASSPEGTSNEKLFF

j_call: TRBJ2-3
clone_size: once
v_call: TRBV4-1
d_call: NA
cdr3_nt: TGCGCCAGCAGCCTTATACCCCCAAGGAGCGGAGCCTCTAGCACAGATACGCAGTATTTT
cdr3_aa: CASSLIPPRSGASSTDTQYF

j_call: TRBJ2-2
clone_size: NA
v_call: TRBV9
d_call: TRBD1
cdr3_nt: TGTGCCAGCAGCCGCGAGAGGGGGCGTACGGGCGGGGAGCTGTTTTTT
cdr3_aa: CASSRERGRTGGELFF

j_call: TRBJ2-6
clone_size: NA
v_call: TRBV19
d_call: TRBD1
cdr3_nt: TGTGCCAGCACAGGGGTGACCTCTGGGGCCAACGTCCTGACTTTC
cdr3_aa: CASTGVTSGANVLTF

j_call: TRBJ2-5
clone_size: NA
v_call: TRBV7-2
d_call: TRBD1
cdr3_nt: TGTGCCAGCAGGAATTACAGGGACAGTCAAGAGACCCAGTACTTC
cdr3_aa: CASRNYRDSQETQYF

j_call: TRBJ1-2
clone_size: NA
v_call: TRBV3-1/TRBV3-2
d_call: NA
cdr3_nt: TGTGCCAGCAGCCAAGCGCGTCCAGGAGGTAACTATGGCTACACCTTC
cdr3_aa: CASSQARPGGNYGYTF

j_call: TRBJ1-2
clone_size: NA
v_call: TRBV20-1
d_call: NA
cdr3_nt: TGCAGTGCTACAGGGAACGGCTACACCTTC
cdr3_aa: CSATGNGYTF

j_call: TRBJ1-6
clone_size: few
v_call: TRBV7-2
d_call: NA
cdr3_nt: TGTGCCAGCAGCTTTACGGCAGGGGCCTCACCCCTCCACTTT
cdr3_aa: CASSFTAGASPLHF

j_call: TRBJ2-7
clone_size: NA
v_call: TRBV6-6
d_call: TRBD1
cdr3_nt: TGTGCCAGCGGATCTGGCCAGGGGGCCTTCTTCGAGCAGTACTTC
cdr3_aa: CASGSGQGAFFEQYF

j_call: TRBJ1-1
clone_size: NA
v_call: TRBV12-5
d_call: TRBD1
cdr3_nt: TGTGCTAGTGGTCCCGGGGACAGGGGGTCTGAAGCTTTCTTT
cdr3_aa: CASGPGDRGSEAFF

j_call: TRBJ1-6
clone_size: NA
v_call: TRBV27
d_call: NA
cdr3_nt: TGTGCCAGCAGTTTATCGTTGGGCCATAATTCACCCCTCCACTTT
cdr3_aa: CASSLSLGHNSPLHF

j_call: TRBJ1-2
clone_size: NA
v_call: TRBV19
d_call: TRBD1
cdr3_nt: TGTGCCAGTAGCATGGGGGGGACAGGGATCTATGGCTACACCTTC
cdr3_aa: CASSMGGTGIYGYTF

j_call: TRBJ1-1
clone_size: NA
v_call: TRBV7-2
d_call: TRBD1
cdr3_nt: TGTGCCAGCAGCGAAAGGACAGGGGGCGTCTCGGGTGCTTTCTTT
cdr3_aa: CASSERTGGVSGAFF

j_call: TRBJ2-6
clone_size: NA
v_call: TRBV2
d_call: NA
cdr3_nt: TGTGCCAGCAGTGAAGGGGGCGGCAGGGCCAACTCTGGGGCCAACGTCCTGACTTTC
cdr3_aa: CASSEGGGRANSGANVLTF

j_call: TRBJ1-2
clone_size: NA
v_call: TRBV12-5
d_call: NA
cdr3_nt: TGTGCTAGTGGATCCTCGAGGAGATTGGATTATGGCTACACCTTC
cdr3_aa: CASGSSRRLDYGYTF

j_call: TRBJ1-2
clone_size: NA
v_call: TRBV7-9
d_call: TRBD1
cdr3_nt: TGTGCCAGCAGCGTGACAGGGATTGGTGGCTACACCTTC
cdr3_aa: CASSVTGIGGYTF

j_call: TRBJ2-2
clone_size: few
v_call: TRBV5-1
d_call: NA
cdr3_nt: TGCGCCAGCAGCTTGGACGGGGGCGGGGAGCTGTTTTTT
cdr3_aa: CASSLDGGGELFF

j_call: TRBJ2-3
clone_size: NA
v_call: TRBV19
d_call: NA
cdr3_nt: TGTGCCAGTAGTATTAGCCTAGCGTCGGATACGCAGTATTTT
cdr3_aa: CASSISLASDTQYF

j_call: TRBJ2-1
clone_size: once
v_call: TRBV11-2
d_call: NA
cdr3_nt: TGTGCCAGCAGCTTAGAAACGGGGGCCTACAATGAGCAGTTCTTC
cdr3_aa: CASSLETGAYNEQFF

j_call: TRBJ2-3
clone_size: NA
v_call: TRBV2
d_call: TRBD1
cdr3_nt: TGTGCCAGCAGCGTGGACAGGGGGCGCACAGATACGCAGTATTTT
cdr3_aa: CASSVDRGRTDTQYF

j_call: TRBJ2-2
clone_size: NA
v_call: TRBV18
d_call: NA
cdr3_nt: TGTGCCAGCTCACCCGGGAGGAACACCGGGGAGCTGTTTTTT
cdr3_aa: CASSPGRNTGELFF

j_call: TRBJ2-3
clone_size: NA
v_call: TRBV2
d_call: NA
cdr3_nt: TGTGCCAGCAGCGAAAGCCTTCCCACAGATACGCAGTATTTT
cdr3_aa: CASSESLPTDTQYF

j_call: TRBJ2-7
clone_size: NA
v_call: TRBV6-6
d_call: NA
cdr3_nt: TGTGCCAGCAGGGGAGACAGGGAGCAGTACTTC
cdr3_aa: CASRGDREQYF

j_call: TRBJ2-7
clone_size: NA
v_call: TRBV11-2
d_call: NA
cdr3_nt: TGTGCCAGCAGCTTAATTCGGCAGGGTAGTATCGGCTACGAGCAGTACTTC
cdr3_aa: CASSLIRQGSIGYEQYF

j_call: TRBJ2-7
clone_size: NA
v_call: TRBV9
d_call: TRBD1
cdr3_nt: TGTGCCAGCAGCGCTACAGGGGGTGTCGCCTACGAGCAGTACTTC
cdr3_aa: CASSATGGVAYEQYF

j_call: TRBJ2-3
clone_size: once
v_call: TRBV4-2
d_call: TRBD2
cdr3_nt: TGTGCCAGCAGCCAAGGGCCCCAGCGGGGGGGCTACACAGATACGCAGTATTTT
cdr3_aa: CASSQGPQRGGYTDTQYF

j_call: TRBJ2-5
clone_size: NA
v_call: TRBV11-2
d_call: TRBD2
cdr3_nt: TGTGCCAGCAGCTTCGGGACTAGCGGGCCGGCCCAGTACTTC
cdr3_aa: CASSFGTSGPAQYF

j_call: TRBJ2-3
clone_size: NA
v_call: TRBV7-8
d_call: NA
cdr3_nt: TGTGCCAGCAGCTTAGTTCCGAGCGAGCGCACAGATACGCAGTATTTT
cdr3_aa: CASSLVPSERTDTQYF

j_call: TRBJ1-3
clone_size: once
v_call: TRBV7-2
d_call: NA
cdr3_nt: TGTGCCAGCAGCTTAGTTTGGGGCGGGGGGAAAGATTTT
cdr3_aa: CASSLVWGGGKDF

j_call: TRBJ2-1
clone_size: once
v_call: TRBV5-6
d_call: TRBD1
cdr3_nt: TGTGCCAGCAGCTTGGGACAGGGGGCGAACAATGAGCAGTTCTTC
cdr3_aa: CASSLGQGANNEQFF

j_call: TRBJ2-1
clone_size: NA
v_call: TRBV6-5
d_call: TRBD2
cdr3_nt: TGTGCCGGGACTAGCGGGGGGATTTCCTACAATGAGCAGTTCTTC
cdr3_aa: CAGTSGGISYNEQFF

j_call: TRBJ2-3
clone_size: NA
v_call: TRBV4-1
d_call: TRBD2
cdr3_nt: TGCGCCAGCAGCCTCAGGCCTAGCGGTAGCACAGATACGCAGTATTTT
cdr3_aa: CASSLRPSGSTDTQYF

j_call: TRBJ2-5
clone_size: NA
v_call: TRBV7-9
d_call: TRBD1
cdr3_nt: TGTGCCAGCAGCGGAGAGGACAGGATCTCAGAGACCCAGTACTTC
cdr3_aa: CASSGEDRISETQYF

j_call: TRBJ2-1
clone_size: few
v_call: TRBV11-2
d_call: NA
cdr3_nt: TGTGCCAGCAGCTTAGATCAAAGGGGAGGAATCTCCTACAATGAGCAGTTCTTC
cdr3_aa: CASSLDQRGGISYNEQFF